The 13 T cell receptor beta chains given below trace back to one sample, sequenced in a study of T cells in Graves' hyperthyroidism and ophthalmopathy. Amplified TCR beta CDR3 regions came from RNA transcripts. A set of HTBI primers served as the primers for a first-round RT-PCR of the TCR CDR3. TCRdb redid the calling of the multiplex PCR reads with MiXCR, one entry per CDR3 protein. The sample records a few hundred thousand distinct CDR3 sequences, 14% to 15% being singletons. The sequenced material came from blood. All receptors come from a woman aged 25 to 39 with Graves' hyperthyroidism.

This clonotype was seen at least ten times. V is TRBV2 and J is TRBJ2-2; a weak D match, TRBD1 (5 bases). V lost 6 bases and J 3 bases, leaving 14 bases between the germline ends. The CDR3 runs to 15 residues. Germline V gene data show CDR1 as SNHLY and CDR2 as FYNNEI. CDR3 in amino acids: CASRPGADHTGELFF. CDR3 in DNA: TGTGCCAGCAGGCCTGGGGCGGACCACACCGGGGAGCTGTTTTTT.

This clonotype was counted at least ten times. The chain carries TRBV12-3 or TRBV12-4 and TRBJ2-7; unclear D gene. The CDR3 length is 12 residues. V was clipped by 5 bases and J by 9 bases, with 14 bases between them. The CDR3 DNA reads TGTGCCAGCAGTCCTACTATGGGTAGGCAGTACTTC. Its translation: CASSPTMGRQYF.

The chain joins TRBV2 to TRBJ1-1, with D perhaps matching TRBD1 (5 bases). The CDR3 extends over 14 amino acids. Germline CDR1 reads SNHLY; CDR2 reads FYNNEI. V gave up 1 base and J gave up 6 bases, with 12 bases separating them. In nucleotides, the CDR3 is TGTGCCAGCAGTGAAGAGGGGTTTGGAGCTGAAGCTTTCTTT. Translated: CASSEEGFGAEAFF.

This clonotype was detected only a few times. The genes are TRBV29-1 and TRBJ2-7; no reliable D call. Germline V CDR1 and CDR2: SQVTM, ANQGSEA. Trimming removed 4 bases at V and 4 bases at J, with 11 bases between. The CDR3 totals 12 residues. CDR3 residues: CSVVGQLYEQYF. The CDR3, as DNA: TGCAGCGTTGTTGGGCAGCTTTACGAGCAGTACTTC.

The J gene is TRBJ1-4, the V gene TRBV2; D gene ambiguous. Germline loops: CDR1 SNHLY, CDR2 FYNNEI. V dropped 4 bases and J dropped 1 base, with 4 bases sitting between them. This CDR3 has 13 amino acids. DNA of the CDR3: TGTGCCAGCAGTGGCGAAACTAATGAAAAACTGTTTTTT. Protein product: CASSGETNEKLFF.

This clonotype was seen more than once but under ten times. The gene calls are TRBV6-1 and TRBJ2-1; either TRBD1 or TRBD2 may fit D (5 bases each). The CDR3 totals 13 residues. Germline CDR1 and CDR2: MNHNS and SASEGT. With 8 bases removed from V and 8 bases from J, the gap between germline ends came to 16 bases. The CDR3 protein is CASRQGVFDEQFF. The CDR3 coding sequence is TGTGCCAGCCGCCAGGGAGTGTTCGATGAGCAGTTCTTC.

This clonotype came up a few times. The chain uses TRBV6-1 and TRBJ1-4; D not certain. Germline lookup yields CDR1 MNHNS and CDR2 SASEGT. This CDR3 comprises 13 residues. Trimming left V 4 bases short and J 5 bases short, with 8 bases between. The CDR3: CASSGASNEKLFF. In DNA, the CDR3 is TGTGCCAGCAGTGGAGCCTCCAATGAAAAACTGTTTTTT.

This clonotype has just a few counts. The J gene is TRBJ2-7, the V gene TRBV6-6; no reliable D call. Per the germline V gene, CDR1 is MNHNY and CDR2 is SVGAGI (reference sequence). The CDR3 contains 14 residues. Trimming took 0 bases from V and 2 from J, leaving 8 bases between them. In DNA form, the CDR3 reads TGTGCCAGCAGTTACTCCCGGGCGGCCTACGAGCAGTACTTC. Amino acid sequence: CASSYSRAAYEQYF.

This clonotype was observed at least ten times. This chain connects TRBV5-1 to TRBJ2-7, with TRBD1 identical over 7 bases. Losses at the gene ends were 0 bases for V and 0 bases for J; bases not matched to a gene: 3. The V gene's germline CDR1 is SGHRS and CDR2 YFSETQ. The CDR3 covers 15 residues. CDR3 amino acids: CASSLGGTASYEQYF. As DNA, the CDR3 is TGCGCCAGCAGCTTGGGAGGGACAGCCTCCTACGAGCAGTACTTC.

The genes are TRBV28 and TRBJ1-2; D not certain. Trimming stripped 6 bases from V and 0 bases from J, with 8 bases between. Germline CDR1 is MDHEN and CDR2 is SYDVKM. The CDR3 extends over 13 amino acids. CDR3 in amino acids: CASRERANYGYTF. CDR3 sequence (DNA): TGTGCCAGCAGGGAGAGGGCTAACTATGGCTACACCTTC.

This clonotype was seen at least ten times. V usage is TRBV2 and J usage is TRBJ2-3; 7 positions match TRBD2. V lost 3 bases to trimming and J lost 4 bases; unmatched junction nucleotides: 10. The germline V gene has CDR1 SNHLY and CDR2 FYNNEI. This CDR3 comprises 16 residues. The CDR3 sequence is CASSEMRLALADTQYF. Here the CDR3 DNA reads TGTGCCAGCAGTGAGATGAGACTAGCATTAGCAGATACGCAGTATTTT.

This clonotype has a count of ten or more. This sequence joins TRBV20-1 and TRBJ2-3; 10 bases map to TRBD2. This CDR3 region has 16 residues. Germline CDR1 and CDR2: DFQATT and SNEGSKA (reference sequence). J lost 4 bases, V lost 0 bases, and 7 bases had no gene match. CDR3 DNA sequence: TGCAGTGCTAGAGATCCTAGCGGGAGTAGTGCAGATACGCAGTATTTT. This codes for CSARDPSGSSADTQYF.

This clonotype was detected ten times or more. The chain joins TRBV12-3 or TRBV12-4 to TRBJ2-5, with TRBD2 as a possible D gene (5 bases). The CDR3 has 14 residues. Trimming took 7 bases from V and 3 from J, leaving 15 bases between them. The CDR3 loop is CASTLGPGKETQYF. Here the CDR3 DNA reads TGTGCCAGCACCCTAGGACCGGGGAAAGAGACCCAGTACTTC.